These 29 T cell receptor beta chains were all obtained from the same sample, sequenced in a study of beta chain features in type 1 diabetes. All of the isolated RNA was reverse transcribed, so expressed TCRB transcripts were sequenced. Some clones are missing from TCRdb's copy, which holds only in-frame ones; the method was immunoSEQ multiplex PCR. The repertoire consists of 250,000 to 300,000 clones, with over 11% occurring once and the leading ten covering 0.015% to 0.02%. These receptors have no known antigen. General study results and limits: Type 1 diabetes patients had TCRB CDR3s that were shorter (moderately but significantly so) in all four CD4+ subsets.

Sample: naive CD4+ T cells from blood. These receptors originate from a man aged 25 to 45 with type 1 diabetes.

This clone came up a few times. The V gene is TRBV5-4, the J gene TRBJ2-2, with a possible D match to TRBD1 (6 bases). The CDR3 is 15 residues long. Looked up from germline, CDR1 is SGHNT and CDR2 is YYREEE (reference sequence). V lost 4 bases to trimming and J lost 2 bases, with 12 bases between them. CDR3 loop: CASSKSDRNTGELFF. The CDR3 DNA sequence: TGTGCCAGCAGCAAATCGGACAGAAACACCGGGGAGCTGTTTTTT. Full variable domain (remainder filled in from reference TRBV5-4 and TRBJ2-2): ETGVTQSPTHLIKTRGQQVTLRCSSQSGHNTVSWYQQALGQGPQFIFQYYREEENGRGNFPPRFSGLQFPNYSSELNVNALELDDSALYLCASSKSDRNTGELFFGEGSRLTVL.

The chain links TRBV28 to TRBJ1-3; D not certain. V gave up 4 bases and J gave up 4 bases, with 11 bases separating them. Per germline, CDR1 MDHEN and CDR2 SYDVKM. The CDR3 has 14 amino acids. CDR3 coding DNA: TGTGCCAGCAGTTCCGGACTAAACGGAAACACCATATATTTT. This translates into CASSSGLNGNTIYF.

CDR3 sequence (DNA): TGTGCCAGCAGCTTATTTCAGGGGTCAGGAGAGACCCAGTACTTC. This encodes CASSLFQGSGETQYF. This chain joins TRBV7-9 and TRBJ2-5; a weak D match, TRBD1 (6 bases). The CDR3 loop spans 15 amino acids. V lost 2 bases, J lost 4 bases, and 14 bases lay in between. Germline loops: CDR1 SEHNR, CDR2 FQNEAQ (reference sequence).

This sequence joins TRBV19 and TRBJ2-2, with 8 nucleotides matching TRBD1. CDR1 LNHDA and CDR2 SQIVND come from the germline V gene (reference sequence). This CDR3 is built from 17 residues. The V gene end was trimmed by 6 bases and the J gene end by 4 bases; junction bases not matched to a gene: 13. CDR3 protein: CASSTSPRTGFTGELFF. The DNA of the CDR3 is TGTGCCAGTAGCACGTCTCCTCGGACAGGGTTCACCGGGGAGCTGTTTTTT. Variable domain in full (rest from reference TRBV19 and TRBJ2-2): DGGITQSPKYLFRKEGQNVTLSCEQNLNHDAMYWYRQDPGQGLRLIYYSQIVNDFQKGDIAEGYSVSREKKESFPLTVTSAQKNPTAFYLCASSTSPRTGFTGELFFGEGSRLTVL.

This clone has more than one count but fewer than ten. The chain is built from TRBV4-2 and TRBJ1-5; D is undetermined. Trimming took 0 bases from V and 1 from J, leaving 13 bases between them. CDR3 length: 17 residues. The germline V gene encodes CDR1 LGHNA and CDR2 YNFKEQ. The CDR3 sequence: CASSQDLYTTSNQPQHF. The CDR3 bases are TGTGCCAGCAGCCAAGATTTATATACAACGAGCAATCAGCCCCAGCATTTT.

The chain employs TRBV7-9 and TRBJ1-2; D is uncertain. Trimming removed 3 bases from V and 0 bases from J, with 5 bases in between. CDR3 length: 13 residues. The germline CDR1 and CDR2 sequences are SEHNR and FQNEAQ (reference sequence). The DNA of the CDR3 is TGTGCCAGCAGCTTCGGGGCTAACTATGGCTACACCTTC. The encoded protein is CASSFGANYGYTF.

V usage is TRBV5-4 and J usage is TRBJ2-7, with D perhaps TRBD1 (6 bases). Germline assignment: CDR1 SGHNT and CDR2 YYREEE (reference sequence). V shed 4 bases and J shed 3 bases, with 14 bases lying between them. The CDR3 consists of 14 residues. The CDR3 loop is CASSLSTGSYEQYF. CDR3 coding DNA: TGTGCCAGCAGCCTCTCTACAGGGAGCTACGAGCAGTACTTC.

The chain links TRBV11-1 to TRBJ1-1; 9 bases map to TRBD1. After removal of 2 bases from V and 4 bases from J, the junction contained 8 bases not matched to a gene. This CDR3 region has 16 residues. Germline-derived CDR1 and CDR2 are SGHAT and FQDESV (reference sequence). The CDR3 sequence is CASSLIQGARSTEAFF. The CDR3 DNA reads TGTGCCAGCAGCTTAATACAGGGGGCGCGGAGCACTGAAGCTTTCTTT.

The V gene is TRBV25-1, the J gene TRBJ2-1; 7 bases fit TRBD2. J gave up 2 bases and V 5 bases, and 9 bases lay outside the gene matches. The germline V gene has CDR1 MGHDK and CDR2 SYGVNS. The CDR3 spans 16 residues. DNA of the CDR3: TGTGCCAGCAGTCCCTACCTAGCGGCTGCCTACAATGAGCAGTTCTTC. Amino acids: CASSPYLAAAYNEQFF.

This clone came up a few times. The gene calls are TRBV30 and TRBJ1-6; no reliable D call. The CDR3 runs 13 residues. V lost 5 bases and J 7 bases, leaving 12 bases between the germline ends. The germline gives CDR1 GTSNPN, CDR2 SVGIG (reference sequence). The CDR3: CAWVGARNSPLHF. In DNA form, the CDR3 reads TGTGCCTGGGTAGGAGCGCGGAATTCACCCCTCCACTTT.

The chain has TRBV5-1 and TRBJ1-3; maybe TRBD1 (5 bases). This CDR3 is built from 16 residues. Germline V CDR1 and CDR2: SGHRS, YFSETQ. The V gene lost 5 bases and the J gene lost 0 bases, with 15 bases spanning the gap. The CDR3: CASSTVVGGSGNTIYF. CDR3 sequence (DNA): TGCGCCAGCAGTACGGTCGTGGGGGGCTCTGGAAACACCATATATTTT.

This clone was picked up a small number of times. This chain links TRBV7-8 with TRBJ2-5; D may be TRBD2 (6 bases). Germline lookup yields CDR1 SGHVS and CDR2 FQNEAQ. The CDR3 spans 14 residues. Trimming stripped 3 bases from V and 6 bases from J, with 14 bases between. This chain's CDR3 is CASSFVGGEKTQYF. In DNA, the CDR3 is TGTGCCAGCAGCTTCGTGGGGGGTGAAAAGACCCAGTACTTC.

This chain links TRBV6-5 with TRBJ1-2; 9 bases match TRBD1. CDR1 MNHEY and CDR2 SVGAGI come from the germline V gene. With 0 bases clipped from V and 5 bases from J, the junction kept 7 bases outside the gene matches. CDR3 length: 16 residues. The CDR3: CASSYSTGGTLYGYTF. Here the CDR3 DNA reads TGTGCCAGCAGTTACTCCACAGGGGGCACTCTGTATGGCTACACCTTC.

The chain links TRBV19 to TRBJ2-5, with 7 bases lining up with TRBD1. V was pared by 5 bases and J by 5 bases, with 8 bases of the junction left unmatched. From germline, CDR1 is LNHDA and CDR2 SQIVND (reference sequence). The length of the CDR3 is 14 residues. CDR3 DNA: TGTGCCAGTAGTCAGCCGACAGGGTTGGAGACCCAGTACTTC. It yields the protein CASSQPTGLETQYF.

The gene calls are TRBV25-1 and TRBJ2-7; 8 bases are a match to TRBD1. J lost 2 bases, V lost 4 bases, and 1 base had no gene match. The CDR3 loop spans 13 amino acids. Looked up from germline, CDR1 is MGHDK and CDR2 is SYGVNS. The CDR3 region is CASSGTGTYEQYF. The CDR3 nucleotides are TGTGCCAGCAGTGGGACAGGGACCTACGAGCAGTACTTC.

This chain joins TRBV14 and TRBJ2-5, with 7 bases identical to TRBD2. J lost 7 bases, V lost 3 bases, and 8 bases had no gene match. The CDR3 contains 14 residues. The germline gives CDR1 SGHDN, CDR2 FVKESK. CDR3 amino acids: CASSQSSGTGTQYF. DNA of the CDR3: TGTGCCAGCAGCCAGAGCAGCGGGACTGGGACCCAGTACTTC.

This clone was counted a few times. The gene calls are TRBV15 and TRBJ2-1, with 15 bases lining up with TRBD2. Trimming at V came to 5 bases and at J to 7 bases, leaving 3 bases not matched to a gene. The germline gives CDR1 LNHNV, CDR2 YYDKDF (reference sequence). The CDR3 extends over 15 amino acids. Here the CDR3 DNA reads TGTGCCACCAGCGTGGGACTAGCGGGAGGAAATGAGCAGTTCTTC. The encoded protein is CATSVGLAGGNEQFF.

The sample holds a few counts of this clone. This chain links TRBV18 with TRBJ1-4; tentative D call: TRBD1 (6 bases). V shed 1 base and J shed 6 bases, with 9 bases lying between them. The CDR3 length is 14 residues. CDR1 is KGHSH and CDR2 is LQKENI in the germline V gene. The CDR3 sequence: CASSPRRQDEKLFF. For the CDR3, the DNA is TGTGCCAGCTCACCACGGAGACAGGATGAAAAACTGTTTTTT.

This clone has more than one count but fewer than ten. The CDR3 coding sequence is TGCGCCAGCAGCTTGACAGGGTCTAAAGAGACCCAGTACTTC. This translates into CASSLTGSKETQYF. The chain joins TRBV5-1 to TRBJ2-5; D perhaps matches TRBD1 (6 bases). Germline lookup yields CDR1 SGHRS and CDR2 YFSETQ. The CDR3 consists of 14 residues. V was shortened by 1 base and J by 3 bases, with 10 bases between the two germline ends. Using reference TRBV5-1 and TRBJ2-5 for the parts outside the CDR3, the full variable domain is KAGVTQTPRYLIKTRGQQVTLSCSPISGHRSVSWYQQTPGQGLQFLFEYFSETQRNKGNFPGRFSGRQFSNSRSEMNVSTLELGDSALYLCASSLTGSKETQYFGPGTRLLVL.

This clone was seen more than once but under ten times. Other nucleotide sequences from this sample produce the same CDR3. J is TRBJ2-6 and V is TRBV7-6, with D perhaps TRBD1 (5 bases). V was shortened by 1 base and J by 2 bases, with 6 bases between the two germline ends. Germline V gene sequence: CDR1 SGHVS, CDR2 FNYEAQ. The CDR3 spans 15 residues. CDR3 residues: CASSLGRAGANVLTF. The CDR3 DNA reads TGTGCCAGCAGCTTAGGCAGGGCTGGGGCCAACGTCCTGACTTTC.

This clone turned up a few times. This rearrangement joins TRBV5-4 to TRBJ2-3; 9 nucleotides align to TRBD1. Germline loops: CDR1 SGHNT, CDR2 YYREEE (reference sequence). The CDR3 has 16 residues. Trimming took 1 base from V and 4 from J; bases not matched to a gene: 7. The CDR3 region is CASSLYRQGGADTQYF. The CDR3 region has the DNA TGTGCCAGCAGCTTGTACCGACAGGGGGGCGCAGATACGCAGTATTTT.

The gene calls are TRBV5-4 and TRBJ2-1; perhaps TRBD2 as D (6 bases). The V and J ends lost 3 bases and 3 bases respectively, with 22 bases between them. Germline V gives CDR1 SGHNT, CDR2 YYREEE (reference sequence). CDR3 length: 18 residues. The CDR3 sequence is CASSSMKTRDLDYNEQFF. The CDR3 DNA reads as TGTGCCAGCAGCTCTATGAAAACCCGGGACTTAGACTACAATGAGCAGTTCTTC.

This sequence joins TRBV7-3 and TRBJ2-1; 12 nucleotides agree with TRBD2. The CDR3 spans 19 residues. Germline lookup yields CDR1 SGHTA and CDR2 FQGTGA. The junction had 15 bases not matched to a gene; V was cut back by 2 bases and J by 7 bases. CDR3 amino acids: CASSLYSRGDGTSGNEQFF. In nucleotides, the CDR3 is TGTGCCAGCAGCTTATACTCGAGGGGGGACGGGACTAGCGGGAATGAGCAGTTCTTC.

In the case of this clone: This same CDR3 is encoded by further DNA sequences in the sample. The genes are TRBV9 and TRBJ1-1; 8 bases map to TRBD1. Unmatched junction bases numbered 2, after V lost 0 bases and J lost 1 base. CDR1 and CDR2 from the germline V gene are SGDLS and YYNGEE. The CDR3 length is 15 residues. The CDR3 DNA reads TGTGCCAGCAGCGTAGAGGGGACAGGGAACACTGAAGCTTTCTTT. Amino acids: CASSVEGTGNTEAFF.

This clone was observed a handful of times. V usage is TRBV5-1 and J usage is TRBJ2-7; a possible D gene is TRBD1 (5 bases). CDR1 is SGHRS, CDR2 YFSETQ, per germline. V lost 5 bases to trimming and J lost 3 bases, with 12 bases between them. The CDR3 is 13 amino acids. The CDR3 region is CASSGQVNYEQYF. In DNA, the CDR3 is TGCGCCAGCAGTGGACAAGTTAACTACGAGCAGTACTTC.

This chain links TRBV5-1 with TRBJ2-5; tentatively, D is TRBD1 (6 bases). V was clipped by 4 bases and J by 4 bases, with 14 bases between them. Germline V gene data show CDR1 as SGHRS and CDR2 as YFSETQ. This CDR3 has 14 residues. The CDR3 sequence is CASSPGTKGETQYF. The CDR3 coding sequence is TGCGCCAGCAGCCCCGGGACAAAAGGAGAGACCCAGTACTTC.

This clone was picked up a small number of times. Here the CDR3 reads CASRNRGQDNQPQHF. The CDR3, as DNA: TGTGCCAGCAGGAACAGGGGGCAGGACAATCAGCCCCAGCATTTT. The chain links TRBV27 to TRBJ1-5; 9 bases map to TRBD1. V shed 6 bases, J shed 3 bases, and the junction held 6 bases outside the gene matches. The CDR3 has 15 amino acids. Per the germline V gene, CDR1 is MNHEY and CDR2 is SMNVEV (reference sequence).

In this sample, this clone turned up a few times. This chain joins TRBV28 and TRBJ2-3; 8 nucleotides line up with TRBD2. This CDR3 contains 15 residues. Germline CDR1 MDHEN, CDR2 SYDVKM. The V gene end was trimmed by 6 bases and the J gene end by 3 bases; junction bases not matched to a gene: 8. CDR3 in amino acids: CASSRPGLGTDTQYF. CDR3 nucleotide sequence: TGTGCCAGCAGCCGCCCGGGACTAGGGACAGATACGCAGTATTTT.

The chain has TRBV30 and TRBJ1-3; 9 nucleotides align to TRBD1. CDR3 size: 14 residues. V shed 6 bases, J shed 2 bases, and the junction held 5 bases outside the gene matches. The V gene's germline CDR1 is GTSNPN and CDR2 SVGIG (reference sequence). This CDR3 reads CACKRQGAGNTIYF. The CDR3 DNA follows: TGTGCCTGCAAAAGACAGGGGGCTGGAAACACCATATATTTT. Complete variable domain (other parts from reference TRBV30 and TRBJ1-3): SQTIHQWPATLVQPVGSPLSLECTVEGTSNPNLYWYRQAAGRGLQLLFYSVGIGQISSEVPQNLSASRPQDRQFILSSKKLLLSDSGFYLCACKRQGAGNTIYFGEGSWLTVV.